Each of the 9 T cell receptor beta chains below was sequenced from the same sample in a study of blood T cells in healthy people across ages. The second PCR ran about 6 to 11 cycles with a sample-barcoded 5' primer and J-beta primers. TCRdb reprocessed the 5' RACE reads with MiXCR, giving one entry per CDR3 protein. The sample carries around 520,000 distinct CDR3 sequences, about 27% recorded once. These same records also appear under a second study, on T cells of mothers and their children.

The sequencing sample was made of blood. The receptors come from a boy aged 2 to 9 in good health.

This clonotype was counted only a few times. The chain couples TRBV10-3 to TRBJ2-4; D is perhaps TRBD2 (5 bases). Germline V gene sequence: CDR1 ENHRY, CDR2 SYGVKD. V lost 10 bases, J lost 0 bases, and 16 bases lay in between. The CDR3 loop spans 15 amino acids. The CDR3 nucleotides are TGTGCCACCCCGGCGGGTGGCTTAGCCAAAAACATTCAGTACTTC. Amino acids: CATPAGGLAKNIQYF.

V and J are TRBV5-1 and TRBJ2-5, with D perhaps given as TRBD1 or TRBD2 (5 bases each). The DNA end is more similar to TRBJ2-1, so the J call may be wrong. Germline CDR1 SGHRS, CDR2 YFSETQ. This CDR3 spans 14 amino acids. DNA for the CDR3: TGCGCCAGCAGCTTACGGGGCAATCAGGCTGAGCAGTTCTTC. It is translated as CASSLRGNQAEQFF.

The gene calls are TRBV6-1 and TRBJ2-7; tentatively, D is TRBD2 (5 bases). The CDR3 totals 14 residues. CDR1 is MNHNS, CDR2 SASEGT, per germline. V dropped 1 base and J dropped 2 bases, with 9 bases sitting between them. CDR3 loop: CASSEVRGAYEQYF. CDR3 nucleotides: TGTGCCAGCAGTGAAGTTCGGGGTGCCTACGAGCAGTACTTC.

This chain connects TRBV7-8 to TRBJ2-5, with 9 bases fitting TRBD1. After removal of 5 bases from V and 0 bases from J, the junction contained 7 bases not matched to a gene. CDR1 and CDR2 (germline): SGHVS, FQNEAQ. The CDR3 contains 16 residues. The CDR3 DNA reads as TGTGCCAGCAGCGGAAGGGACAGGGCGTACCAAGAGACCCAGTACTTC. Its translation: CASSGRDRAYQETQYF.

There are many counts of this clonotype. The chain has TRBV20-1 and TRBJ1-1; D perhaps matches TRBD1 (6 bases). The CDR3 covers 13 residues. V was pared by 6 bases and J by 1 base, with 12 bases between. CDR1 and CDR2 (germline): DFQATT, SNEGSKA (reference sequence). CDR3 coding DNA: TGCAGTGCCCCGGGACACTCGAACACTGAAGCTTTCTTT. Amino acid sequence: CSAPGHSNTEAFF.

This chain connects TRBV29-1 to TRBJ1-3, with D uncertain. V was cut by 0 bases and J by 6 bases, with 12 bases left in between. CDR1 and CDR2 (germline): SQVTM, ANQGSEA. The CDR3 consists of 14 residues. The CDR3 spells CSVEDTREKNTIYF. The CDR3 nucleotides are TGCAGCGTTGAAGACACTAGGGAAAAAAACACCATATATTTT. The variable domain in full, with the rest retrieved from reference TRBV29-1 and TRBJ1-3, is SAVISQKPSRDICQRGTSLTIQCQVDSQVTMMFWYRQQPGQSLTLIATANQGSEATYESGFVIDKFPISRPNLTFSTLTVSNMSPEDSSIYLCSVEDTREKNTIYFGEGSWLTVV.

This chain uses TRBV5-5 with TRBJ1-4; weak D call: TRBD1 (5 bases). V dropped 4 bases and J dropped 3 bases, with 10 bases sitting between them. Germline CDR1 reads SGHKS; CDR2 reads YYEKEE (reference sequence). This CDR3 contains 14 residues. The CDR3 reads CASSQDSPNEKLFF. The CDR3 bases are TGTGCCAGCAGCCAAGACAGTCCTAATGAAAAACTGTTTTTT.

This chain joins TRBV6-5 and TRBJ1-1, with TRBD1 as a possible D gene (5 bases). V lost 2 bases, J lost 1 base, and 11 bases lay in between. CDR1 and CDR2 from the germline V gene are MNHEY and SVGAGI. The CDR3 consists of 15 residues. CDR3 in DNA: TGTGCCAGCAGTTACCAGGGTGTGGGGAACACTGAAGCTTTCTTT. This gives the protein CASSYQGVGNTEAFF.

The chain carries TRBV4-3 and TRBJ1-2; tentative D call: TRBD1 (5 bases). The CDR3 is 15 residues long. Germline CDR1 reads LGHNA; CDR2 reads YSLEER. Trimming took off 4 bases at V and 8 bases at J, with 20 bases between the two ends. For the CDR3, the DNA is TGCGCCAGCAGCCCCGGGTGGGACCTATGGGAAGGCTACACCTTC. Its translation is CASSPGWDLWEGYTF.